This T cell receptor (beta chain) was observed in a study of blood T cell repertoires in COVID-19. Across the study: Samples taken during acute and convalescent COVID-19 were collected in the United States, Italy and Spain. Nucleic acid was either cDNA or gDNA, and it came from T cells, B-cell-depleted T cells, or PBMCs.

Adults between about 18 and 89 years of age took part from 20 to 25 US areas. V was trimmed by 1 base and J by 7 bases, leaving 8 bases between them. CDR3 size: 12 residues. Germline assignment: CDR1 GTSNPN and CDR2 SVGIG (reference sequence). In the original analysis: Estimates of nucleated cell counts were drawn from the amplification of reference gene primers. The data were produced by immunoSEQ multiplex PCR, yet TCRdb's version contains in-frame clones alone and is incomplete. The DNA was the basis for D and trimming; V, J and clone size are from that table. The data show fewer than 350,000 clones, approximately 91% seen once. Notes on this clone: Other DNA sequences in this sample translate to the same CDR3.

The V call is TRBV30, the J call TRBJ1-5; TRBD1 might be the D (6 bases). Sequenced: PBMCs or T cells enriched from blood (not recorded which). The TCR comes from a middle-aged woman with acute COVID-19. Here the CDR3 DNA reads TGTGCCTGGAGTGGGGGGGGCCAGCCCCAGCATTTT. Translated: CAWSGGGQPQHF. Full variable domain (missing parts from reference TRBV30 and TRBJ1-5): SQTIHQWPATLVQPVGSPLSLECTVEGTSNPNLYWYRQAAGRGLQLLFYSVGIGQISSEVPQNLSASRPQDRQFILSSKKLLLSDSGFYLCAWSGGGQPQHFGDGTRLSIL.